This T cell receptor beta chain was sequenced in a study of T cells in Graves' hyperthyroidism and ophthalmopathy (dated by TCRdb to between 2017 and 2020). Looking at the study overall: Peripheral blood samples were taken at the time of initial diagnosis, prior to any treatment. TCR V-J signatures able to tell the groups apart were searched for in a discovery cohort of 100 patients, of whom 43 had Graves' ophthalmopathy and around 56 had stable Graves' hyperthyroidism. Prospective prediction of ophthalmopathy was tested in an independent validation cohort consisting of 18 to 20 hyperthyroidism patients and around 17 patients who later progressed to ophthalmopathy. For training and testing, the 100 patients in the discovery cohort were randomly divided in a 7:3 ratio. In addition, the study compared T-cell repertoires in thyroid tissue and in blood from over 5 Graves' hyperthyroidism patients. After sampling, hyperthyroidism patients received methimazole starting at 30 mg daily, and ophthalmopathy patients received high-dose intravenous methylprednisolone. According to the paper, TCR Vbeta CDR3 sequencing was carried out on about 140 peripheral blood samples, which came from 40 to 45 ophthalmopathy, around 74 hyperthyroidism and some 17 progressor patients. The study at large found these results: Sample size was not statistically predetermined, and investigators were not blinded to group allocation. A model built on a 13 V-J signature distinguished ophthalmopathy from stable hyperthyroidism, reaching 85% to 90% sensitivity and around 81% specificity in cross-validation and 80%/75% in testing. Blood samples also contained most of the expanded thyroid clonotypes (frequency above 0.001), which suggests that blood repertoires may reflect thyroid immune responses. In validation, progression to ophthalmopathy was predicted by the model with 65% to 71% sensitivity and 72.22% specificity, a median of approximately 6.5 months before onset.

In the ophthalmopathy patients, disease was moderately to severely active, with a Clinical Activity Score of 3 or more, a NOSPECS grade of 4 or more, and a duration of less than 3 months. Patients with uncontrolled infections, other autoimmune diseases, pregnancy or lactation were excluded. Diagnoses were based on clinical symptoms, serum thyroxine and TRAb, thyroid ultrasound and orbital computed tomography. PBMCs were separated from roughly 10 ml of fresh peripheral blood using Ficoll-Paque density gradient centrifugation. Total RNA was extracted with Trizol reagent, and quality was checked on an Agilent 2100 Bioanalyzer. TCR beta CDR3 regions were amplified from RNA transcripts. For the first round of RT-PCR on the TCR CDR3, the HTBI primer set was used together with the Qiagen OneStep RT-PCR kit. Libraries were constructed in a second round of multiplex PCR, after which size selection and purification were performed. The libraries were sequenced on an Illumina HiSeq2000 using paired-end 100 bp reads. The study's processing was this. Raw data were processed with SOAPnuke, discarding reads with adapters, uncalled bases, mean Phred below 15, or no exact constant-primer or identifier match. COPE v1.2.5 was used to merge the high-quality paired reads, and each unique nucleotide sequence was defined as a clonotype. MiTCR v1.1 was used to align the clonotypes against IMGT TRBV, TRBD and TRBJ reference segments. The analysis included only V-J combinations with a frequency above 0.0001, which together covered around 99% of the repertoires. The TCS score was defined as the ratio of F50 (clonal expansion) to E x V (chaos), calculated using BLOSUM62-based TCRdist between CDR3 peptides within each V-J. Welch's t-statistics and random forest reduced 514 V-J features to roughly 13, which were used in a naive Bayes classifier (R e1071). The public sequencing data were trimmed at Q25 with fastp and processed into clonotypes with MiXCR by TCRdb, which kept only in-frame beta chains. Every distinct CDR3 protein forms one entry, paired with its most common genes and DNA. The V and J calls come from TCRdb's annotation, not from the publication. Counted in this sample were around 500,000 distinct CDR3 sequences; about 15% of them appeared once. The ten largest clones represent less than 30% of the sample.

A few counts support this clonotype. What antigen it recognizes has not been identified. No qualities accompany the bases; no much larger clone lies one base away. The sample was blood. The TCR originated in a woman in her twenties or thirties with Graves' ophthalmopathy.

The DNA sequence is given as TGTGCCAGCAGCCCGGCCTTGACTAGCGGGAGGGAGACCCAGTACTTC. It specifies CASSPALTSGRETQYF. The chain couples TRBV14 to TRBJ2-5; 13 of the junction bases match TRBD2. Per the germline V gene, SGHDN is the CDR1 and FVKESK is the CDR2. The CDR3 runs 16 amino acids, cysteine and phenylalanine included. Only CDR3 DNA is held: 48 bases, read in frame from base 1. Trimming takes 4 bases off V and 5 bases off J; junction bases not matched to a gene: 7.